Given below is one T cell receptor beta chain in context. As yet, its antigen is unknown. Noted treatment: 15 to 20 received Ad26.COV2.S at low or high dose, single or two shots; roughly five received placebo; per-sample allocation not given. Day 63 following the first vaccine or placebo injection was when the samples were taken. Germline values: CDR1 MNHEY, CDR2 SMNVEV (reference sequence). V was pared by 1 base and J by 4 bases, with 4 bases between. The CDR3 length is 13 residues. This sample is drawn from a study of Ad26.COV2.S vaccination and SARS-CoV-2 variants. Study-wide context: Vaccine-arm donor from the placebo-controlled COV1001 Ad26.COV2.S trial.

Study-wide results and limits: The study found similar non-spike TCR breadth in vaccine and placebo recipients.

Profiled with immunoSEQ multiplex PCR; TCRdb holds only in-frame clones, not every one. The data hold 430,000 or so clones, with around 90% observed a single time. The material sequenced was peripheral blood, taken in a trial of Ad26.COV2.S vaccine versus placebo. This chain uses TRBV27 with TRBJ2-2; D call uncertain. This clonotype was sampled from a person between 18 and 59 years old who received the Ad26.COV2.S COVID-19 vaccine or a placebo. This CDR3 is CASSLFSTGELFF. CDR3 DNA sequence: TGTGCCAGCAGTTTATTTAGCACCGGGGAGCTGTTTTTT.